These 10 T cell receptor beta chains came from one sample sequenced in a study of cytomegalovirus exposure and HLA in healthy donors. Data came from immunoSEQ multiplex PCR; TCRdb stores just in-frame clones and leaves some out. The table lists some 320,000 clones, approximately 90% of them singletons. Sequencing was performed on PBMCs. The receptors were gathered from a woman aged 25 to 39 in good health and CMV-seropositive.

V gene TRBV7-3 combines with J gene TRBJ2-5, with a weak D call TRBD2 (7 bases). Trimming took off 5 bases at V and 3 bases at J, with 16 bases between the two ends. Looked up from germline, CDR1 is SGHTA and CDR2 is FQGTGA. The CDR3 consists of 15 residues. The CDR3 nucleotides are TGTGCCAGCAGCCCTCTTGCGGGGGCCAAAGAGACCCAGTACTTC. Residues: CASSPLAGAKETQYF.

The J gene is TRBJ1-2, the V gene TRBV6-1; D ambiguous. The CDR3 consists of 13 residues. Germline V CDR1 and CDR2: MNHNS, SASEGT. Trimming shortened V by 6 bases and J by 1 base, and 9 bases separated the two germline ends. The CDR3: CASRGGSNYGYTF. CDR3 DNA sequence: TGTGCCAGCAGGGGAGGAAGTAACTATGGCTACACCTTC.

The chain carries TRBV7-8 and TRBJ2-7; 10 bases are shared with TRBD2. Germline V gene lookup returns CDR1 SGHVS and CDR2 FQNEAQ. The trim removed 6 bases at V and 5 bases at J, leaving 10 bases unmatched. This CDR3 has 15 residues. The DNA of the CDR3 is TGTGCCAGCAGGTCAAGCGGGAGGGCGGGCCACGAGCAGTACTTC. This encodes CASRSSGRAGHEQYF.

The chain carries TRBV13 and TRBJ2-5; D is undetermined. This CDR3 is 13 amino acids long. The V gene lost 5 bases and the J gene lost 4 bases, with 11 bases spanning the gap. Germline CDR1 reads PRHDT; CDR2 reads FYEKMQ (reference sequence). Here the CDR3 DNA reads TGTGCCAGCAGCCCGTCTGGTTCAGAGACCCAGTACTTC. Encoded protein: CASSPSGSETQYF.

This clone came up once. The V and J genes are TRBV7-6 and TRBJ2-7, with 15 bases aligning to TRBD2. The CDR3 contains 18 residues. Losses at the gene ends were 5 bases for V and 6 bases for J; bases not matched to a gene: 14. Germline V gene sequence: CDR1 SGHVS, CDR2 FNYEAQ. The DNA of the CDR3 is TGTGCCAGCAGCCCGTTCTCCGGGACTAGCGGGAGGAACGGCGAGCAGTACTTC. This translates into CASSPFSGTSGRNGEQYF.

The chain links TRBV29-1 to TRBJ2-3; D perhaps matches TRBD1 (5 bases). V was pared by 6 bases and J by 4 bases, with 20 bases between. Germline-derived CDR1 and CDR2 are SQVTM and ANQGSEA. This CDR3 is built from 15 residues. The CDR3 here is CSVHRREIASDTQYF. The CDR3 region has the DNA TGCAGCGTCCACCGCAGGGAAATTGCGTCAGATACGCAGTATTTT.

For the CDR3, the DNA is TGTGCCAGCACCATTGGAGGAATTAATTCACCCCTCCACTTT. Protein: CASTIGGINSPLHF. The genes are TRBV25-1 and TRBJ1-6; D is ambiguous. The V gene's germline CDR1 is MGHDK and CDR2 SYGVNS. The CDR3 has 14 residues. V gave up 7 bases and J gave up 6 bases, with 13 bases separating them.

The chain employs TRBV7-8 and TRBJ2-2; D not resolved. Trimming took 0 bases from V and 7 from J, leaving 9 bases between them. CDR3 length: 14 residues. Germline V lookup: CDR1 SGHVS, CDR2 FQNEAQ. Written as DNA, the CDR3 is TGTGCCAGCAGCTTAGCGCATCCGGGCGGGGAGCTGTTTTTT. Its translation is CASSLAHPGGELFF.

The J gene is TRBJ1-4, the V gene TRBV7-7; D not certain. The CDR3 covers 14 residues. V was trimmed by 8 bases and J by 6 bases, leaving 16 bases between them. Per the germline V gene, CDR1 is SSHAT and CDR2 is FNYEAQ (reference sequence). For the CDR3, the DNA is TGTGCCAGCGAGGCGGGGAGGCGGGATGAAAAACTGTTTTTT. Amino acid sequence: CASEAGRRDEKLFF.

The rearrangement joins TRBV6-5 to TRBJ1-5; no clear D gene. In germline, CDR1 is MNHEY, CDR2 SVGAGI. Trimming pared 10 bases from V and 2 bases from J, leaving 18 bases between. This CDR3 comprises 15 residues. The CDR3 sequence: CATSSRGGGNQPQHF. The DNA for the CDR3 is TGTGCCACCTCTAGTCGGGGAGGTGGCAATCAGCCCCAGCATTTT.